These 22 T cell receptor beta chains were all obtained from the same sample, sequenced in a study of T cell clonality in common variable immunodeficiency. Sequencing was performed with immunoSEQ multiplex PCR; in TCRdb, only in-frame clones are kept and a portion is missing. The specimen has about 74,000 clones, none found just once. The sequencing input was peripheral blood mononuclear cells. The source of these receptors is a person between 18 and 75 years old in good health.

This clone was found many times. The CDR3: CASSIPFQGYGTDTQYF. Partial CDR3 DNA: TGTGCCAGTAGTATCCCGTTTCAAGGGTATGGGACAGATACG. The rearrangement uses TRBV19 and TRBJ2-3; D gene ambiguous. The read is 3 residues too short to cover the CDR3 end, so that end is filled in from the germline J gene. The CDR3 runs 17 residues. CDR1 is LNHDA and CDR2 is SQIVND in the germline V gene (reference sequence). V lost 3 bases to trimming and J lost 3 bases, with 19 bases between them.

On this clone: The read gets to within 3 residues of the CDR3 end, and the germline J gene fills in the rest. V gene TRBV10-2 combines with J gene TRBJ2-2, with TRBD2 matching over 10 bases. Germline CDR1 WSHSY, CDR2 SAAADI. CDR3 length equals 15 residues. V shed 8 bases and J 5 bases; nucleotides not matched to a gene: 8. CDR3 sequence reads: CASERELAGTGELFF. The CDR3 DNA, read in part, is TGCGCCAGCGAACGGGAACTAGCGGGAACCGGGGAG.

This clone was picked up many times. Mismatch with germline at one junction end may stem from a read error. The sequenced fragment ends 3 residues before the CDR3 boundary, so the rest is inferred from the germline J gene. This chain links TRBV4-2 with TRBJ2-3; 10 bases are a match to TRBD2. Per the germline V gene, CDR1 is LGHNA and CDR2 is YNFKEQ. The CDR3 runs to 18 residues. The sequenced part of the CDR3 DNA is TGCGCCAGCAGCCGGCGTCAAGGGGGTAGCGGGAGGCCGGATACG. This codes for CASSRRQGGSGRPDT. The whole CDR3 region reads CASSRRQGGSGRPDTQYF.

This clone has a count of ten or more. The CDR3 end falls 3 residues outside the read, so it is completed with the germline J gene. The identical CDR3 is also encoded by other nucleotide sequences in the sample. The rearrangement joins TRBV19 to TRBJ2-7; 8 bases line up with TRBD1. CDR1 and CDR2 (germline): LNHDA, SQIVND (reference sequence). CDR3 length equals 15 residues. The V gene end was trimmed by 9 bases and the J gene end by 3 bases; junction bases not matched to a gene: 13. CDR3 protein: CASEGQGAGSYEQYF. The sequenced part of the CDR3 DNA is TGTGCCAGCGAAGGGCAGGGGGCTGGAAGCTACGAG.

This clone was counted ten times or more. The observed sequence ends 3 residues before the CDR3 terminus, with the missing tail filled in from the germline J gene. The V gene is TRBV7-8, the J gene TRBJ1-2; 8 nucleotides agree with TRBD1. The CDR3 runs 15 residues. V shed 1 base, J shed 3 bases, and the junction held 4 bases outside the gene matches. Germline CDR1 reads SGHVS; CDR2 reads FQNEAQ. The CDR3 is CASSLVGQGDYGYTF. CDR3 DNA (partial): TGTGCCAGCAGCTTAGTAGGACAGGGAGACTATGGC.

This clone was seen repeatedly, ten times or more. Partial CDR3 DNA: TGCAGTGCTCCCGGACAGGCAGCCGGTAATTCACCC. Translation gives CSAPGQAAGNSP. Given in full, the CDR3 is CSAPGQAAGNSPLHF. The chain joins TRBV20-1 to TRBJ1-6; 7 positions match TRBD1. The read gets to within 3 residues of the CDR3 end, and the germline J gene fills in the rest. CDR1 DFQATT and CDR2 SNEGSKA come from the germline V gene (reference sequence). CDR3 length equals 15 residues. The trim removed 5 bases at V and 6 bases at J, leaving 10 bases unmatched.

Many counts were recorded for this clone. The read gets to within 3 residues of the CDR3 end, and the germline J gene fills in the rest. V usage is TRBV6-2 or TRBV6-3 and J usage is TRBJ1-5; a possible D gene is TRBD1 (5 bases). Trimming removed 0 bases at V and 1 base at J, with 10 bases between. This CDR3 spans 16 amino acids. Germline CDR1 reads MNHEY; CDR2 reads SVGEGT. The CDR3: CASSYSQALSNQPQHF. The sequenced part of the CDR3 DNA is TGTGCCAGCAGTTACTCACAGGCTTTGAGCAATCAGCCC.

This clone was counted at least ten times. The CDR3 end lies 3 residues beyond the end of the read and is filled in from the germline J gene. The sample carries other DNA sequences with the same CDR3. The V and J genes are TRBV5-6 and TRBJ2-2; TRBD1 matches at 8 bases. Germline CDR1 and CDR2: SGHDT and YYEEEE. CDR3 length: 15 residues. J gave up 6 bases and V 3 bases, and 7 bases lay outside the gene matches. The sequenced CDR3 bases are TGTGCCAGCAGCTCGGCGGACAGGGATTCCGGGGAG. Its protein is CASSSADRDSGE. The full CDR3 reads CASSSADRDSGELFF.

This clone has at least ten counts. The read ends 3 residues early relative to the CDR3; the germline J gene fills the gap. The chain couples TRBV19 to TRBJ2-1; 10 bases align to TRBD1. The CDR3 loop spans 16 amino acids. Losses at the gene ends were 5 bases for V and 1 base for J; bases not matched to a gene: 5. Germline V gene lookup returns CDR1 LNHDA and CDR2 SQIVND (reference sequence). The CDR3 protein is CASSERTGGSYNEQFF. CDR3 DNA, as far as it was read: TGTGCCAGTAGTGAAAGGACAGGGGGATCCTACAATGAG.

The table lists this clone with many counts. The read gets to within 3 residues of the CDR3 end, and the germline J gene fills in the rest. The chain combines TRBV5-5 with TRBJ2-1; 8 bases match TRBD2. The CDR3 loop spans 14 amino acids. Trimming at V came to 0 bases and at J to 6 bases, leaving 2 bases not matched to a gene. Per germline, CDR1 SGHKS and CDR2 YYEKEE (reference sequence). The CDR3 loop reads CASSLGSGTNEQFF. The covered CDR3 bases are TGTGCCAGCAGCTTGGGTAGCGGGACCAATGAG.

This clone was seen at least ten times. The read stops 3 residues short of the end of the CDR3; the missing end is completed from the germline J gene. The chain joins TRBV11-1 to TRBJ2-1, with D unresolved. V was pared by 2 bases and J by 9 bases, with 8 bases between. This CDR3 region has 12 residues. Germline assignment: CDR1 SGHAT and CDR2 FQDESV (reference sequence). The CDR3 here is CASSLPSVEQFF. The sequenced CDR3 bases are TGTGCCAGCAGCTTACCTTCGGTTGAG.

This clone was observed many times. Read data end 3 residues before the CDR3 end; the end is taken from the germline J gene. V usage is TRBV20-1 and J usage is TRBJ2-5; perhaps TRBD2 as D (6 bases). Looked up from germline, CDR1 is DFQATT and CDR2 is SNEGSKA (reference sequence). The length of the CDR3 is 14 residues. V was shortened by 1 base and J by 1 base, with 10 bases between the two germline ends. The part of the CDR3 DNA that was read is TGCAGTGCTAGAGTATCACTAGCCCAAGAGACC. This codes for CSARVSLAQET. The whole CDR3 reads CSARVSLAQETQYF.

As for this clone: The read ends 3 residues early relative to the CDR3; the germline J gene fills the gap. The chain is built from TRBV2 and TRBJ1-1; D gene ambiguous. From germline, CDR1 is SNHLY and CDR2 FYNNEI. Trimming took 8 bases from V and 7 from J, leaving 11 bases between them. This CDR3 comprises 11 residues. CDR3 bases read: TGTGCCAGCCGGTGGGCCGGTGAA. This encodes CASRWAGE. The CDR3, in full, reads CASRWAGEAFF.

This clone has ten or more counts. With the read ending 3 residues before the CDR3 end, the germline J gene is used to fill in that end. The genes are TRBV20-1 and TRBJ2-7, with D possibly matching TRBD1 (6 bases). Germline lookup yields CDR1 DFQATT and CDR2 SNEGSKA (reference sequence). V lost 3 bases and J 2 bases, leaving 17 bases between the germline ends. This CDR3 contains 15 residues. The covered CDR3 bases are TGCAGTGCTAGGTCCCACCGGGACACCCCCTACGAG. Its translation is CSARSHRDTPYE. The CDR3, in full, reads CSARSHRDTPYEQYF.

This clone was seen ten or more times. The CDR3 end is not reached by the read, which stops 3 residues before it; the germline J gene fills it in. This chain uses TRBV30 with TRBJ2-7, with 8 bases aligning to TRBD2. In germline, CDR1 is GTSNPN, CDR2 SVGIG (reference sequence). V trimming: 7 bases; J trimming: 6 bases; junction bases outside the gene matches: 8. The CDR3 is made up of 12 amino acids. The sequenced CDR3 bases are TGTGCCTCTCTGGGACTAGACGGCGAG. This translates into CASLGLDGE. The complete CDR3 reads CASLGLDGEQYF.

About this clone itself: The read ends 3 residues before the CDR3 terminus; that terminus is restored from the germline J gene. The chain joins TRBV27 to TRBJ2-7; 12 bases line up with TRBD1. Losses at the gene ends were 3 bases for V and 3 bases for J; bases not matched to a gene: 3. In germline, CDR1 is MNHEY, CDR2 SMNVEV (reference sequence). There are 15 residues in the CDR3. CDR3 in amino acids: CASSFGTGGIYEQYF. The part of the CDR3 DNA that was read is TGTGCCAGCAGTTTCGGGACAGGGGGCATCTACGAG.

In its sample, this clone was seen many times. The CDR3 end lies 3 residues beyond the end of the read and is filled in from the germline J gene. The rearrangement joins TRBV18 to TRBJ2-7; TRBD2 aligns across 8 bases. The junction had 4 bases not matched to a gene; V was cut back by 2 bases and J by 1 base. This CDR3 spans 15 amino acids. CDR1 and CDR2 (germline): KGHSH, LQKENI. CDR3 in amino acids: CASSPGKRESYEQYF. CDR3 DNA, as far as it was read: TGTGCCAGCTCACCAGGGAAGCGGGAGTCCTACGAG. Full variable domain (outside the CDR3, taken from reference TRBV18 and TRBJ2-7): NAGVMQNPRHLVRRRGQEARLRCSPMKGHSHVYWYRQLPEEGLKFMVYLQKENIIDESGMPKERFSAEFPKEGPSILRIQQVVRGDSAAYFCASSPGKRESYEQYFGPGTRLTVT.

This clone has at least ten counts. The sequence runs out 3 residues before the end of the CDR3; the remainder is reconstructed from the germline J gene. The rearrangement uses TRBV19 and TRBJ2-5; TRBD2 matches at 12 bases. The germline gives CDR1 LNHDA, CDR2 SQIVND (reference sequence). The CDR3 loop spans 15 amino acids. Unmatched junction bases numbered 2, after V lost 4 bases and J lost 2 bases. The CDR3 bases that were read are TGTGCCAGTAGTAAACTAGCGGGAGGTCAAGAGACC. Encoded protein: CASSKLAGGQET. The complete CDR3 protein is CASSKLAGGQETQYF.

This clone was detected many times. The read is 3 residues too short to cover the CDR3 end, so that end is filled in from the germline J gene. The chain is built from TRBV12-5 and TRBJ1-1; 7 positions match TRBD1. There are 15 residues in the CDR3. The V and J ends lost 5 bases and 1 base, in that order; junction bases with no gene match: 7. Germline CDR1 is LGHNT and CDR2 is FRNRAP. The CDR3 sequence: CASGRLNRGNTEAFF. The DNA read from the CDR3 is TGTGCTAGTGGTCGTTTGAACAGGGGGAACACTGAA.

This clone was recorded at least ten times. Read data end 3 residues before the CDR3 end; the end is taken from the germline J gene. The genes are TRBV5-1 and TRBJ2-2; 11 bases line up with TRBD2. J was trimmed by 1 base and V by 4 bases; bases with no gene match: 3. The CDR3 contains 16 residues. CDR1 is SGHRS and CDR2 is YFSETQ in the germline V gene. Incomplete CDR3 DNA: TGCGCCAGCAGCGCGGGACTAGCGGTGAACACCGGGGAG. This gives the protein CASSAGLAVNTGE. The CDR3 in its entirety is CASSAGLAVNTGELFF.

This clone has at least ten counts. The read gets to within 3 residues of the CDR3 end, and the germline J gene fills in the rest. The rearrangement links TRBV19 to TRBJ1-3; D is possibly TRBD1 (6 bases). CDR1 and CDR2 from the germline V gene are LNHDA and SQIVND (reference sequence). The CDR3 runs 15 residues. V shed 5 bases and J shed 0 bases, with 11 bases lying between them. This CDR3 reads CASSPQGSSGNTIYF. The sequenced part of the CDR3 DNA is TGTGCCAGTAGTCCTCAGGGGAGCTCTGGAAACACC.

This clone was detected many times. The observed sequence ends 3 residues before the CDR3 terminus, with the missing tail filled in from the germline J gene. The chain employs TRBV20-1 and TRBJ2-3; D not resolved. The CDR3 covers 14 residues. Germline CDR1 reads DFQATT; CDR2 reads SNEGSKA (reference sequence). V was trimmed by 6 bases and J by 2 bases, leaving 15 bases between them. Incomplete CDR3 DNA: TGCAGTGCCAGACGGGTAGCCCTCACAGATACG. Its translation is CSARRVALTDT. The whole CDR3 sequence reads CSARRVALTDTQYF.